The sample holds many counts of the clone carrying this TCR beta chain. TCRdb re-derived calls from the 5' RACE reads in MiXCR, one entry per CDR3 protein. This sample has just under 150,000 distinct CDR3 sequences, with about 5.5% found just once. This CDR3 has 14 amino acids. The V end lost 3 bases, the J end lost 0 bases, and 7 bases lay between the germline ends. This sample stems from a study of T-cell memory formation after mild COVID-19. The clonotype originates from an adult woman who had mild COVID-19 (a few samples of this study predate the infection). Cell type and time point are not known. This chain joins TRBV12-3 or TRBV12-4 and TRBJ2-3, with a weak D call TRBD1 (6 bases). The sequenced material came from PBMCs or a T cell subset sorted from them (not recorded which). CDR3 DNA: TGTGCCAGCAGTTTCAGGGGTAGCACAGATACGCAGTATTTT. It codes for CASSFRGSTDTQYF.